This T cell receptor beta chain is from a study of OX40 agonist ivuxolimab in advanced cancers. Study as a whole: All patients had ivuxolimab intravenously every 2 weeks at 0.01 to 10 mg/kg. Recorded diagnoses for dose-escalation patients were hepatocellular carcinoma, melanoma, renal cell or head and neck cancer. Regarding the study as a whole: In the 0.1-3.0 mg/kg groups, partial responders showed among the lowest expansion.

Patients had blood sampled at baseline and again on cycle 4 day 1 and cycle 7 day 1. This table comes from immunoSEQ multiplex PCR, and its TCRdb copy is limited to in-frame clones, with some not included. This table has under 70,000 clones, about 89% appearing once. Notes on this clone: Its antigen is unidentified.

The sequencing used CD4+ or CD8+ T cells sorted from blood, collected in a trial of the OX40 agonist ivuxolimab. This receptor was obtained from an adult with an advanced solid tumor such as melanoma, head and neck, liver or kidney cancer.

CDR3 amino acids: CASRGSYNEQFF. The CDR3 coding sequence is TGTGCCAGCCGCGGGAGTTACAATGAGCAGTTCTTC. The V call is TRBV28, the J call TRBJ2-1; TRBD2 aligns across 7 bases. The CDR3 has 12 amino acids. The germline CDR1 and CDR2 sequences are MDHEN and SYDVKM. With 8 bases clipped from V and 4 bases from J, the junction kept 2 bases outside the gene matches.